Many counts were recorded for the clone carrying this TCR beta chain. This specimen comes from a study of T cells in Graves' hyperthyroidism and ophthalmopathy. From approximately 9.1 ml of fresh peripheral blood, PBMCs were isolated. With 4 bases clipped from V and 4 bases from J, the junction kept 7 bases outside the gene matches. Germline V gene sequence: CDR1 SGDLS, CDR2 YYNGEE. This CDR3 is 14 amino acids long. Researchers took RNA transcripts and amplified the TCR beta CDR3 regions from them. Initially, a first-round RT-PCR of the TCR CDR3 employed the HTBI primer set. TCRdb reprocessed the multiplex PCR reads with MiXCR, giving one entry per CDR3 protein. This table holds 300,000 to 450,000 distinct CDR3 sequences, roughly 15% found once.

The sequenced sample consisted of blood. The receptor was derived from a woman in her twenties or thirties with Graves' ophthalmopathy. The chain joins TRBV9 to TRBJ1-1, with TRBD1 matching over 7 bases. The CDR3, as DNA: TGTGCCAGCAGCCACGGACAGGAAGTCACTGAAGCTTTCTTT. Amino acids: CASSHGQEVTEAFF.